This record concerns one TCR beta chain sequence. Its antigen remains unidentified. No clone much larger than this one lies a single base away; base qualities are absent. The protocol used for the library was PCR. Sequencing used an Illumina HiSeq 4000. The TCR beta-chain CDR3 region of each patient was profiled by high-throughput sequencing. Per the authors' processing: CDR3 differences across clinicopathological groups were used to build a classifier for discriminating distant-metastatic papillary thyroid cancer patients. To measure repertoire diversity the researchers used the Shannon index, while the Morisita-Horn index served to gauge how similar the tumor and blood repertoires were. TCRdb itself trimmed the public reads at Q25 with fastp, ran MiXCR and retained productive beta chains. TCRdb, rather than the study authors, made the V and J calls. Recorded for this sample are some 5,000 clones; around 23% of them occurred a single time. The ten top clones hold 15% of the sample.

The data were taken from a study of metastatic and nonmetastatic thyroid tumors (TCRdb year 2020). About the full investigation: Repertoires were compared across peripheral blood and tumor or nodule tissue samples from malignant and benign thyroid patients.

None of the patients had been given any treatment before thyroid surgery. The study retrospectively analysed patient clinical samples collected from the early 2010s to the late 2010s using T-cell receptor beta sequencing. From its cysteine to its phenylalanine, the CDR3 spans 14 amino acids. The entry retains the CDR3 DNA only, 42 bases that are in frame from base 1. The germline ends are 15 bases apart after V is trimmed by 6 bases and J by 5 bases. The germline V gene (reference sequence) sets CDR1 to MNHEY and CDR2 to SMNVEV. What the research found in general, with its limitations: In both blood and tumor samples, malignant tumors were reported to have significantly higher TCR beta diversity than benign nodules.

The sequencing sample was made of adjacent normal tissue. This receptor was obtained from a female donor with papillary thyroid cancer or a benign thyroid nodule (not recorded which). Some clones in this sample may be carry-over from other donors' samples. Recombination connected TRBV27 to TRBJ2-3; the D gene assignment is perhaps TRBD1 or TRBD2, with each matching 5 bases. The DNA is TGTGCCAGCAGCTTAAACCAGGGAGAAGATACGCAGTATTTT. It codes for CASSLNQGEDTQYF.